This TCR beta chain was profiled in a study of blood T cells in healthy people across ages. The germline CDR1 and CDR2 sequences are MDHEN and SYDVKM. This CDR3 has 14 residues. V was cut by 5 bases and J by 1 base, with 11 bases left in between. This clonotype was seen a few times. Its antigen is undetermined. Study outcomes and limitations: Correlation between TCR beta diversity and naive T cell percentage was strong. Age brought a roughly linear fall in TCR beta diversity measured per million T cells. Without sorted subsets, naive and antigen-experienced compartments could not be conclusively compared.

Next came a second PCR, run for about 7 to 12 cycles, which used a sample-barcoded 5' primer along with a J-beta primer mix. TCRdb processed the 5' RACE reads anew with MiXCR; each CDR3 protein has one entry. This table has 1.5 million to 2 million distinct CDR3 sequences, roughly 32% appearing once. The gene calls are TRBV28 and TRBJ2-5, with D possibly being TRBD1 (6 bases). Sequenced sample: blood. The sequence was collected from a woman younger than 45 in good health. The CDR3 DNA sequence: TGTGCCAGCAGTACCGACAGGACCCAAGAGACCCAGTACTTC. Amino acids: CASSTDRTQETQYF.